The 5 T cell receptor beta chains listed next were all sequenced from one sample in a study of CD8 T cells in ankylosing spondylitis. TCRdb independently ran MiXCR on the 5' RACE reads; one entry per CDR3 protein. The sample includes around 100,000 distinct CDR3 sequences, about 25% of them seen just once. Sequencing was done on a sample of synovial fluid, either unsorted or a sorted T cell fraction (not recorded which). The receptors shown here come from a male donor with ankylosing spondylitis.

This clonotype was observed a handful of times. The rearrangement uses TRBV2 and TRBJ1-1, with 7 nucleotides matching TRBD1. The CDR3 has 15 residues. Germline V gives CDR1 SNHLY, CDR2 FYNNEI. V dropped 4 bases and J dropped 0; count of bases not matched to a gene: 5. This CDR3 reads CASSVPGQMNTEAFF. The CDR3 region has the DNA TGTGCCAGCAGTGTCCCGGGACAGATGAACACTGAAGCTTTCTTT.

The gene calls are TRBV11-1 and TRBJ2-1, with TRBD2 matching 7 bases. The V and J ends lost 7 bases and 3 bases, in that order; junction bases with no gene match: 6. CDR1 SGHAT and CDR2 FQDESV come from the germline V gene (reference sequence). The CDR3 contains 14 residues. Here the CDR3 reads CASTRDYLYNEQFF. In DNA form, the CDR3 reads TGTGCCAGCACCAGGGACTACCTCTACAATGAGCAGTTCTTC.

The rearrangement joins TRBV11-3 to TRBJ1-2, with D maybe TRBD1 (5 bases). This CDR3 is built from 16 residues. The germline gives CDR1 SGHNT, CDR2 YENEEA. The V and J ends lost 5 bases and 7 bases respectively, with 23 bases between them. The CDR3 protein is CASSETGTRRLGGYTF. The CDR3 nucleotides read TGTGCCAGCAGCGAGACCGGGACCCGCCGATTGGGTGGCTACACCTTC.

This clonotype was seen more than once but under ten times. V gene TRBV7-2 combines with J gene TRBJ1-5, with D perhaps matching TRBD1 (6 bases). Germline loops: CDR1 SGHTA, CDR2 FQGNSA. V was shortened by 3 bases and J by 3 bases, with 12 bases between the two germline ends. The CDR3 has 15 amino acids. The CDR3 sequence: CASSLEDSNNQPQHF. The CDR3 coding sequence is TGTGCCAGCAGCTTGGAGGACAGCAACAATCAGCCCCAGCATTTT. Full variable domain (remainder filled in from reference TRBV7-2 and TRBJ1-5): GAGVSQSPSNKVTEKGKDVELRCDPISGHTALYWYRQSLGQGLEFLIYFQGNSAPDKSGLPSDRFSAERTGGSVSTLTIQRTQQEDSAVYLCASSLEDSNNQPQHFGDGTRLSIL.

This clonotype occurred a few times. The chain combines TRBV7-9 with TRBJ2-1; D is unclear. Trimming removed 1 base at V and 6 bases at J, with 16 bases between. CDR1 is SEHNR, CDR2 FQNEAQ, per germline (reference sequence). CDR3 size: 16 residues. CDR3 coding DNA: TGTGCCAGCAGCTTAGTGACGGTCAGAGTGATCAATGAGCAGTTCTTC. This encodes CASSLVTVRVINEQFF.